The T cell receptor beta chain under discussion was sequenced for a study of T cell repertoires in aging, cancer and after chemotherapy. The template was genomic DNA from peripheral blood, not RNA. Study-wide points: Age-matched healthy donors had significantly more diverse, less clonal blood TCR repertoires than untreated cancer patients.

Germline V gene data show CDR1 as SGHRS and CDR2 as YFSETQ. Trimming shortened V by 0 bases and J by 3 bases, and 12 bases separated the two germline ends. This CDR3 is built from 15 residues. Rearranged V-D-J TRB sequences were amplified with a mixed TRB-A/B primer pool. In TCRdb, the multiplex PCR reads were re-called with MiXCR into one record per CDR3 protein. The table has roughly 9,000 distinct CDR3 sequences, 33% seen once; the top ten hold around 13%. This clonotype was found a few times. Antigen: not known. V usage is TRBV5-1 and J usage is TRBJ1-1; D perhaps matches TRBD1 (5 bases). The clonotype was recovered from a human donor in good health. The donor label of this sample is uncertain. Material for sequencing was blood. CDR3 region: CASSLVGREDTEAFF. The DNA of the CDR3 is TGCGCCAGCAGCTTGGTGGGCAGGGAGGACACTGAAGCTTTCTTT. The variable domain in full, with the rest retrieved from reference TRBV5-1 and TRBJ1-1, is KAGVTQTPRYLIKTRGQQVTLSCSPISGHRSVSWYQQTPGQGLQFLFEYFSETQRNKGNFPGRFSGRQFSNSRSEMNVSTLELGDSALYLCASSLVGREDTEAFFGQGTRLTVV.